The 5 T cell receptor beta chains presented below share a single source sample, sequenced in a study of blood T cell repertoires in COVID-19 (TCRdb year 2020). The method behind the library was the immunoSEQ multiplex PCR assay. TCRdb carries this immuneACCESS record with in-frame sequences only. Its versions omit some clonotypes, under half of them owing to an unresolved V gene in the studies checked, with the rest unexplained. Here the sample has about 230,000 clones; roughly 85% occur a single time. The ten largest clones represent around 2.6% of the sample. Sequencing was performed on peripheral blood. These receptors came from a woman aged 70-85 years with active or convalescent COVID-19.

The chain has TRBV7-4 and TRBJ2-1, with D possibly TRBD2 on 6 matching bases. The CDR3 loop spans 21 amino acids. Trimming removed 2 bases from V and 0 bases from J, with 26 bases in between. The germline gives CDR1 SGHVT, CDR2 SQSDAQ. The CDR3 DNA follows: TGTGCCAGCAGCTTAATATACCCCGGGACTCCTCTTAGGAGCTCCTACAATGAGCAGTTCTTC. It translates to CASSLIYPGTPLRSSYNEQFF. Variable domain in full (rest from reference TRBV7-4 and TRBJ2-1): GAGVSQSPRYKVAKRGRDVALRCDSISGHVTLYWYRQTLGQGSEVLTYSQSDAQRDKSGRPSGRFSAERPERSVSTLKIQRTEQGDSAVYLCASSLIYPGTPLRSSYNEQFFGPGTRLTVL.

The chain uses TRBV19 and TRBJ1-1, with D unresolved. Germline V gene lookup returns CDR1 LNHDA and CDR2 SQIVND (reference sequence). This CDR3 contains 12 residues. V lost 11 bases and J 5 bases, leaving 15 bases between the germline ends. This CDR3 reads CACRGSGTEAFF. The CDR3 region has the DNA TGTGCCTGCCGGGGATCTGGAACTGAAGCTTTCTTT.

The chain carries TRBV30 and TRBJ2-3; a weak D match, TRBD1 (5 bases). The CDR3 is 14 residues long. Per the germline V gene, CDR1 is GTSNPN and CDR2 is SVGIG (reference sequence). Trimming pared 4 bases from V and 2 bases from J, leaving 13 bases between. CDR3 bases: TGTGCCTGGAACCCCCGACAGACCACAGATACGCAGTATTTT. It encodes CAWNPRQTTDTQYF. Combining the CDR3 with reference TRBV30 and TRBJ2-3 gives the whole variable domain SQTIHQWPATLVQPVGSPLSLECTVEGTSNPNLYWYRQAAGRGLQLLFYSVGIGQISSEVPQNLSASRPQDRQFILSSKKLLLSDSGFYLCAWNPRQTTDTQYFGPGTRLTVL.

This sequence joins TRBV30 and TRBJ1-2; the D gene is possibly TRBD1 (5 bases). Germline values: CDR1 GTSNPN, CDR2 SVGIG (reference sequence). Trimming removed 2 bases at V and 4 bases at J, with 11 bases between. This CDR3 has 13 residues. CDR3: CAWSRSGGYGYTF. CDR3 DNA: TGTGCCTGGAGTCGAAGCGGGGGCTATGGCTACACCTTC.

The gene calls are TRBV9 and TRBJ2-1; 8 nucleotides align to TRBD1. With V trimmed by 2 bases and J by 2 bases, 3 bases remained unmatched. Germline CDR1 and CDR2: SGDLS and YYNGEE. This CDR3 contains 15 residues. For the CDR3, the DNA is TGTGCCAGCAGCGTCGGACAGGGTACCTACAATGAGCAGTTCTTC. It yields the protein CASSVGQGTYNEQFF.